The sequence of this T cell receptor beta chain was determined in a study of T cell repertoires in cytomegalovirus infection (dated by TCRdb to 2018 to 2020). Some background on the complete study: The HLA type of each donor mattered for the analysis, because public TCR beta signatures pointed to carriage of CMV infection along with the matching HLA type.

Comment on this clonotype: What this receptor recognizes is not known. The sample holds no much larger clone one base away, and base qualities are not on file.

The investigation overall reported the following: Carriers of CMV infection plus the relevant HLA type were discriminated by the cumulative frequency of public TCR beta family members in the study cohort and in an independent approximately 350-donor cohort. The ex vivo response was dominated by HLA-C-restricted CMV-specific TCR beta clonotypes, and the single most frequent clonotype in two of eight donors was supplied by these HLA-C-restricted clonotypes.

Sequencing used an Illumina HiSeq 1500. The raw public reads went through TCRdb reprocessing: fastp at Q25, MiXCR clone calling, in-frame beta chains kept. Each record represents a unique CDR3 protein, reported with the most common genes and DNA among its rows. For this sample the table gives around 740,000 distinct CDR3 sequences, of which 35% were detected only once. The ten largest account for around 2.6% of the sample. For CDR1 and CDR2, the germline V gene lists MDHEN and SYDVKM. Here V drops 4 bases and J drops 7 bases, and the junction holds 13 bases not matched to any gene. The CDR3 runs 16 amino acids, cysteine and phenylalanine included. The entry retains the CDR3 DNA only, 48 bases that are in frame from base 1.

The receptor was isolated from a human donor in good health (CMV status not recorded). Some clones in this sample may be carry-over from other donors' samples. Recombination linked TRBV28 to TRBJ2-1, and TRBD2 matches 7 of the central bases. Source material: PBMCs. The encoded CDR3 is CASSSGRDYWGNEQFF. The bases read TGTGCCAGCAGTTCGGGGAGGGACTACTGGGGTAATGAGCAGTTCTTC.